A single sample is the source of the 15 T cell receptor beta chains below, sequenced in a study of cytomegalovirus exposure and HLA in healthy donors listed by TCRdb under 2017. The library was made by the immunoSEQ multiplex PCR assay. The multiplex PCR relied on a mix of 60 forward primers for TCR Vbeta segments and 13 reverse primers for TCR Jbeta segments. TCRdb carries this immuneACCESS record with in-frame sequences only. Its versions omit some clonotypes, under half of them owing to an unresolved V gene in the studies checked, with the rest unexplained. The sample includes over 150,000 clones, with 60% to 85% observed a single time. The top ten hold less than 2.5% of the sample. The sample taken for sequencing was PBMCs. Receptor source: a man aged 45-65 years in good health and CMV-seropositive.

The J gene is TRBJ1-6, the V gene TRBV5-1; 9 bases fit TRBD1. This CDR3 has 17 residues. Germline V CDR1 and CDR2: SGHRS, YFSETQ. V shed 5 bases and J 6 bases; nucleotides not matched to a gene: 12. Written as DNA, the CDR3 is TGCGCCAGCAGTTATTTTTCTTCGGGACAGGGTAATTCACCCCTCCACTTT. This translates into CASSYFSSGQGNSPLHF.

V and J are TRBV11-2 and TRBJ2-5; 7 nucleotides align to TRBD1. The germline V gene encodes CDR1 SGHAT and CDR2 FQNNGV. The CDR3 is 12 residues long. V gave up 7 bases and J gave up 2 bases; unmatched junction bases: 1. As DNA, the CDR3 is TGTGCCAGCACCAGGGGGCAAGAGACCCAGTACTTC. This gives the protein CASTRGQETQYF.

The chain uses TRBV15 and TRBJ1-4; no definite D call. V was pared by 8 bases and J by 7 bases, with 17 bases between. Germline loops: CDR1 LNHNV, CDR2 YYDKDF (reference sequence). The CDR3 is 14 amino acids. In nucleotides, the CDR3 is TGTGCCACCCTAAGCGGGTATAGGGCTGAAAAACTGTTTTTT. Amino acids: CATLSGYRAEKLFF.

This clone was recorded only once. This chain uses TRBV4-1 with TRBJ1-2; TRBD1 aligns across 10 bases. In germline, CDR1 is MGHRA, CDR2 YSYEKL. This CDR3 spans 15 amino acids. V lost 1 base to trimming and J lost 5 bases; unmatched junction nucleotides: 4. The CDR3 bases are TGCGCCAGCAGCCAAGTACCGGGACAGGGGTATGGCTACACCTTC. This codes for CASSQVPGQGYGYTF.

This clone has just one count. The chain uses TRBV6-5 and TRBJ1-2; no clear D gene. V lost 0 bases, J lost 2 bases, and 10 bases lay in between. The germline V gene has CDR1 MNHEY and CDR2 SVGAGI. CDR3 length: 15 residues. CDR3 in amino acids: CASSYSSGINYGYTF. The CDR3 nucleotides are TGTGCCAGCAGTTACTCGTCAGGTATCAACTATGGCTACACCTTC.

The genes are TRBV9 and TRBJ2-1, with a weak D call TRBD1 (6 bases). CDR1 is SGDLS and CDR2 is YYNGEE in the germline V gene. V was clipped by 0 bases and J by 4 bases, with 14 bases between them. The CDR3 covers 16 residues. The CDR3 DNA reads TGTGCCAGCAGCGTAGGTTCCAGGGGTAGGTACAATGAGCAGTTCTTC. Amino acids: CASSVGSRGRYNEQFF.

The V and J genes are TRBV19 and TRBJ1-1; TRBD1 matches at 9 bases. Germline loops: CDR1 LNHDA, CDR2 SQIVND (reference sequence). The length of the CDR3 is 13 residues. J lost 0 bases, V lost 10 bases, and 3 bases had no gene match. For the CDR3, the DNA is TGTGCCATCCGGGACAGGGTGAACACTGAAGCTTTCTTT. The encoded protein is CAIRDRVNTEAFF.

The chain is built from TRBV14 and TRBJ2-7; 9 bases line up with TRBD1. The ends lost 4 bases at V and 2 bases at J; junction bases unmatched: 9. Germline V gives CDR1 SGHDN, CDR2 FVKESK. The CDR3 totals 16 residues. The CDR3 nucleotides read TGTGCCAGCAGCCGCATCGGGACAGGGTCCACCTACGAGCAGTACTTC. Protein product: CASSRIGTGSTYEQYF. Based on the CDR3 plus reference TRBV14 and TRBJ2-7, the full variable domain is EAGVTQFPSHSVIEKGQTVTLRCDPISGHDNLYWYRRVMGKEIKFLLHFVKESKQDESGMPNNRFLAERTGGTYSTLKVQPAELEDSGVYFCASSRIGTGSTYEQYFGPGTRLTVT.

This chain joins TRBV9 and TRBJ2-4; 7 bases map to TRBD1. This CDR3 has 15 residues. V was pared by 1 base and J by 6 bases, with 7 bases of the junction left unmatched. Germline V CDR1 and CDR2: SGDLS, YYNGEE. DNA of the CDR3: TGTGCCAGCAGCGTAACCGACAGGGCGGTAAACATTCAGTACTTC. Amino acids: CASSVTDRAVNIQYF.

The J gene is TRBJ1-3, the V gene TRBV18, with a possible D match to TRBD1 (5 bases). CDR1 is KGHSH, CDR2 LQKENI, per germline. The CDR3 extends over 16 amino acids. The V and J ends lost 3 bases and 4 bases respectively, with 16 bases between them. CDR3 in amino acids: CASSPGGGVGGNTIYF. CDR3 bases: TGTGCCAGCTCACCGGGAGGAGGGGTTGGAGGAAACACCATATATTTT.

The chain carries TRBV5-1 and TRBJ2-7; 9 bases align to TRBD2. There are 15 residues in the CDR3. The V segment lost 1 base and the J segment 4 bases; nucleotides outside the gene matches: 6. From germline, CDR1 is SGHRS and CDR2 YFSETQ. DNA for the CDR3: TGCGCCAGCAGCTTGAGCGGGACTAGCTTGTACGAGCAGTACTTC. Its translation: CASSLSGTSLYEQYF.

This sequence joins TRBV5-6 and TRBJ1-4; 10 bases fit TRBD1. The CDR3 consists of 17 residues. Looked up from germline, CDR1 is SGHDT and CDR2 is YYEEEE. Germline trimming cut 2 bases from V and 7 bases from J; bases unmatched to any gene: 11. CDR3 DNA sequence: TGTGCCAGCAGCTTTTCGGGACAGGGGCCGCACATTGAAAAACTGTTTTTT. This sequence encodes CASSFSGQGPHIEKLFF.

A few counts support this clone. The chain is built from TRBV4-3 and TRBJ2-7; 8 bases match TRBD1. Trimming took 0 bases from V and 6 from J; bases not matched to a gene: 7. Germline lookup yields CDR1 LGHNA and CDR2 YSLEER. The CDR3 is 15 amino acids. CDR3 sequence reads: CASSQDRDRMGEQYF. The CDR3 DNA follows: TGCGCCAGCAGCCAAGATAGGGACAGGATGGGCGAGCAGTACTTC.

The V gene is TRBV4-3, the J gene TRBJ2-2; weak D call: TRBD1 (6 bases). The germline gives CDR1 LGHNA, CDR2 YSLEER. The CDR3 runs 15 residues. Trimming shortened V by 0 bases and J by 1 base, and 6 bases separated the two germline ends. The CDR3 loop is CASSQEGQNTGELFF. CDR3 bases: TGCGCCAGCAGCCAAGAGGGACAGAACACCGGGGAGCTGTTTTTT.

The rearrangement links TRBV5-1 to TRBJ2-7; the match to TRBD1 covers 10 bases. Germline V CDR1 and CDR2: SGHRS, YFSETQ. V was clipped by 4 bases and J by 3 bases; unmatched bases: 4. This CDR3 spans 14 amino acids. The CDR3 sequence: CASSEGTGVYEQYF. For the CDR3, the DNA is TGCGCCAGCAGCGAGGGGACAGGGGTCTACGAGCAGTACTTC.